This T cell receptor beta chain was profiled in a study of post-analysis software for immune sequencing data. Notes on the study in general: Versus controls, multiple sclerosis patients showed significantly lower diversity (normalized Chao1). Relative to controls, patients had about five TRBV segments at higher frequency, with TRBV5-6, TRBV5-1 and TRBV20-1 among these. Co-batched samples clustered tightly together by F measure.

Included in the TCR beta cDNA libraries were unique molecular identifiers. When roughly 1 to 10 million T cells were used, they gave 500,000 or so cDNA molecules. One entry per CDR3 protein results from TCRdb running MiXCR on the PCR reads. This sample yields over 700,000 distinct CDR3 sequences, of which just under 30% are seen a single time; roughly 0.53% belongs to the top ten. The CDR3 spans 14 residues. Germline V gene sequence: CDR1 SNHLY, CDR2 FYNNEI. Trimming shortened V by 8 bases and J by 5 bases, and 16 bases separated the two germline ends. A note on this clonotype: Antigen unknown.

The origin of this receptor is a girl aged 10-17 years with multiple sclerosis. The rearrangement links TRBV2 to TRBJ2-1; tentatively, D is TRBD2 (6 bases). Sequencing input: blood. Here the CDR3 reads CASVRLGPNNEQFF. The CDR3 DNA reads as TGTGCCAGCGTAAGACTAGGGCCGAACAATGAGCAGTTCTTC.